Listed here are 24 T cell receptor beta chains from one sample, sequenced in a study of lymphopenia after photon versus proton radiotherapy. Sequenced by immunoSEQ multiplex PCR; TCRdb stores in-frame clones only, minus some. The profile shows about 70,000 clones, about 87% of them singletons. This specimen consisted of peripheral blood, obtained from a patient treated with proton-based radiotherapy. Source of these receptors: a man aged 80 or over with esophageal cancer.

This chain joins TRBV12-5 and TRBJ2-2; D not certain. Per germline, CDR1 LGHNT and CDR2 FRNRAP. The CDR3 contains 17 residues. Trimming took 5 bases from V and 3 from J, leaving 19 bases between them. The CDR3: CASGPLVPFFDTGELFF. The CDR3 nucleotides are TGTGCTAGTGGTCCTCTCGTGCCTTTCTTCGACACCGGGGAGCTGTTTTTT.

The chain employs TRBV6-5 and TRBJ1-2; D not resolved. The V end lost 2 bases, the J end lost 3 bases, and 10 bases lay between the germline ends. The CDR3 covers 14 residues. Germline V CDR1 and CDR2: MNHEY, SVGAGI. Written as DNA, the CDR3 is TGTGCCAGCAGTTACCGGGATAGGGACTATGGCTACACCTTC. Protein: CASSYRDRDYGYTF.

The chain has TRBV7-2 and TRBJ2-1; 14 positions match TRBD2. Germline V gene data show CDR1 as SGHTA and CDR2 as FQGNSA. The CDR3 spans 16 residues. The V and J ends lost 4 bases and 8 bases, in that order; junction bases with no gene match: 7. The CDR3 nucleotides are TGTGCCAGCAGCTCAGGACTAGCGGGAGGATTGGATGAGCAGTTCTTC. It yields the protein CASSSGLAGGLDEQFF.

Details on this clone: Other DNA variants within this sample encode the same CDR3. The CDR3 is CASSLTGVQETQYF. CDR3 nucleotides: TGCGCCAGCAGCCTGACAGGTGTTCAGGAGACCCAGTACTTC. The chain uses TRBV5-1 and TRBJ2-5; TRBD1 might be the D (6 bases). The CDR3 covers 14 residues. Germline lookup yields CDR1 SGHRS and CDR2 YFSETQ. V gave up 4 bases and J gave up 5 bases, with 15 bases separating them.

CDR3 sequence (DNA): TGTGCCAGCAGCGTGACACAGGGCCGAGACTATGGCTACACCTTC. This gives the protein CASSVTQGRDYGYTF. The V and J genes are TRBV5-4 and TRBJ1-2, with D maybe TRBD1 (6 bases). The germline gives CDR1 SGHNT, CDR2 YYREEE (reference sequence). Trimming stripped 4 bases from V and 3 bases from J, with 16 bases between. The length of the CDR3 is 15 residues.

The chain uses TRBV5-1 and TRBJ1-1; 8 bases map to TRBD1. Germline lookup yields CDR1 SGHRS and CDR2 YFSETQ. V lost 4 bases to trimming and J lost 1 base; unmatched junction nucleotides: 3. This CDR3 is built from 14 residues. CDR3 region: CASSRGTGNTEAFF. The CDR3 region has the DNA TGCGCCAGCAGCAGGGGGACAGGGAACACTGAAGCTTTCTTT.

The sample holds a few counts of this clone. CDR3 region: CASRMGPNYNEQFF. CDR3 DNA sequence: TGCGCCAGCAGAATGGGACCAAACTACAATGAGCAGTTCTTC. The rearrangement joins TRBV10-1 to TRBJ2-1; TRBD1 or TRBD2 may be the D gene (5 bases each). This CDR3 comprises 14 residues. V shed 6 bases and J shed 3 bases, with 12 bases lying between them. Germline-derived CDR1 and CDR2 are WNHNN and SYGVQD (reference sequence).

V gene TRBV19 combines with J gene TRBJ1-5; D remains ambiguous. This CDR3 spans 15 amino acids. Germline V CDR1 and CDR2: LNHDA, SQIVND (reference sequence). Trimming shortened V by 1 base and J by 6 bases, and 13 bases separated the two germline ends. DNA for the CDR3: TGTGCCAGTAGTATAGTAGAGGGTTGGACTCAGCCCCAGCATTTT. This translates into CASSIVEGWTQPQHF.

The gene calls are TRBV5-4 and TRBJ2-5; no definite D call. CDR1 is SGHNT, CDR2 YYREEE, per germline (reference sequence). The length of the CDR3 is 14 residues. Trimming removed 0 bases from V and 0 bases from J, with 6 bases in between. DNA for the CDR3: TGTGCCAGCAGCTTGGACTACTACCAAGAGACCCAGTACTTC. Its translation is CASSLDYYQETQYF.

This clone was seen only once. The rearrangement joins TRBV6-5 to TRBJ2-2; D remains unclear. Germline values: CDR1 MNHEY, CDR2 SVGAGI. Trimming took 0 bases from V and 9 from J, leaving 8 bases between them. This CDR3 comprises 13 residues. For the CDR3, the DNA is TGTGCCAGCAGTTACTCGTCACTTCGGGAGCTGTTTTTT. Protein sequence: CASSYSSLRELFF.

The CDR3 DNA sequence: TGTGCCAGCAGCTTAGCAGGGGAGGACACCGGGGAGCTGTTTTTT. Translation gives CASSLAGEDTGELFF. The chain employs TRBV7-8 and TRBJ2-2; D is perhaps TRBD2 (6 bases). V shed 0 bases and J shed 3 bases, with 8 bases lying between them. The CDR3 loop spans 15 amino acids. Germline CDR1 and CDR2: SGHVS and FQNEAQ.

The CDR3 nucleotides read TGTGCCAGCAGCTTAGGGGGGCGGGGAAACATTCAGTACTTC. Amino acid sequence: CASSLGGRGNIQYF. V and J are TRBV11-2 and TRBJ2-4; D may match TRBD1 or TRBD2 (6 bases each). This CDR3 is 14 amino acids long. Trimming removed 1 base at V and 6 bases at J, with 10 bases between. CDR1 SGHAT and CDR2 FQNNGV come from the germline V gene.

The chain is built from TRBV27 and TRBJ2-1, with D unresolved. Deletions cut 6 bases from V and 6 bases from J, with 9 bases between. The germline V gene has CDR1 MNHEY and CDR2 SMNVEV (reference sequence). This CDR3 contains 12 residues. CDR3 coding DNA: TGTGCCAGCAGGGGGTTACCCAATGAGCAGTTCTTC. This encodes CASRGLPNEQFF.

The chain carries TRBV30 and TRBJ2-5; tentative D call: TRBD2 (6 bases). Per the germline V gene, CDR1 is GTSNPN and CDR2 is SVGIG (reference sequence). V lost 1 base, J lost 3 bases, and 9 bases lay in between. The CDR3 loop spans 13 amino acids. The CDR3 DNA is TGTGCCTGGAGTGGGGGACTTAAAGAGACCCAGTACTTC. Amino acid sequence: CAWSGGLKETQYF. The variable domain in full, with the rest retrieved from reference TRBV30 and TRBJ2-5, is SQTIHQWPATLVQPVGSPLSLECTVEGTSNPNLYWYRQAAGRGLQLLFYSVGIGQISSEVPQNLSASRPQDRQFILSSKKLLLSDSGFYLCAWSGGLKETQYFGPGTRLLVL.

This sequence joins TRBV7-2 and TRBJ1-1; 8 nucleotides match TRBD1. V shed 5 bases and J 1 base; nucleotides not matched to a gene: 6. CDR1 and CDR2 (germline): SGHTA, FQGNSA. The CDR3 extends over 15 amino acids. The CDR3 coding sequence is TGTGCCAGCAGCGTCTCCGGGACAGGGAACACTGAAGCTTTCTTT. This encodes CASSVSGTGNTEAFF.

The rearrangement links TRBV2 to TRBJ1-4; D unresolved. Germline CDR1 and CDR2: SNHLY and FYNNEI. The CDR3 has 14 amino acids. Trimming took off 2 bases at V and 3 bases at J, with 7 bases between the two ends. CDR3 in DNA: TGTGCCAGCAGTGAATTAGGCTCTAATGAAAAACTGTTTTTT. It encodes CASSELGSNEKLFF.

The CDR3 region has the DNA TGTGCCTGGACCTCATTTGACAGTGCAACTAATGAAAAACTGTTTTTT. Translation: CAWTSFDSATNEKLFF. V and J are TRBV30 and TRBJ1-4; possible D gene TRBD1, 5 bases. This CDR3 is 16 amino acids long. Trimming cost V 4 bases and J 0 bases, with 15 bases left between them. Germline lookup yields CDR1 GTSNPN and CDR2 SVGIG (reference sequence).

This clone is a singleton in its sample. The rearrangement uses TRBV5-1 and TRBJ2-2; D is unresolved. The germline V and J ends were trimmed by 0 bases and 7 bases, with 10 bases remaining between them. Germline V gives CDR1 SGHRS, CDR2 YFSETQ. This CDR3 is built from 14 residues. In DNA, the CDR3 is TGCGCCAGCAGCTTGGAGGGCGCCTTCGGGGAGCTGTTTTTT. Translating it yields CASSLEGAFGELFF.

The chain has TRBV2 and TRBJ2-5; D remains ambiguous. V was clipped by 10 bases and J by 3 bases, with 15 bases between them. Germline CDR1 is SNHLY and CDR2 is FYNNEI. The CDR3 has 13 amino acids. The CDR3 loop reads CATTPNREETQYF. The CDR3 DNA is TGTGCCACCACCCCGAATAGGGAAGAGACCCAGTACTTC.

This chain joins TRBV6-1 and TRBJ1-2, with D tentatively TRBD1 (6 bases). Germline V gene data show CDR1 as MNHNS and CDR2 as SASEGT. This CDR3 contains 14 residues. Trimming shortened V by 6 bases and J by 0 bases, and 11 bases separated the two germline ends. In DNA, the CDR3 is TGTGCCAGCAGGTTGGACAGATCTAACTATGGCTACACCTTC. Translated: CASRLDRSNYGYTF.

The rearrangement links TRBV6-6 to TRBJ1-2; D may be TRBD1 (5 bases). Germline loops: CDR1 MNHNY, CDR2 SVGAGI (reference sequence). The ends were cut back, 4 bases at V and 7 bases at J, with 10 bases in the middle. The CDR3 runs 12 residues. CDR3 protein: CASSSIRGGYTF. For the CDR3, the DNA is TGTGCCAGCAGTTCTATAAGGGGTGGCTACACCTTC.

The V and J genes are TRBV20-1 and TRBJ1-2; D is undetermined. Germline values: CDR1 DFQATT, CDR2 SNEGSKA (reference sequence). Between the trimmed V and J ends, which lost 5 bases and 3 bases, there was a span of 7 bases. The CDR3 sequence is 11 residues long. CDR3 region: CSAENYYGYTF. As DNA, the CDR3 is TGCAGTGCTGAAAACTACTATGGCTACACCTTC.

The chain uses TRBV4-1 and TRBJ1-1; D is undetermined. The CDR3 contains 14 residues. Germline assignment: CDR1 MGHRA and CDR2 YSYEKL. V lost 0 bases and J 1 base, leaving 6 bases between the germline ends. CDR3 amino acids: CASSQETRNTEAFF. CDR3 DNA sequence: TGCGCCAGCAGCCAAGAGACACGGAACACTGAAGCTTTCTTT.

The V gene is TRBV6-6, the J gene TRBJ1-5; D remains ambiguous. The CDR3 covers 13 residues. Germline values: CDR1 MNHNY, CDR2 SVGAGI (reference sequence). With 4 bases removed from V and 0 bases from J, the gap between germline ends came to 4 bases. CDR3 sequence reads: CASSLGSNQPQHF. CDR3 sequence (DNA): TGTGCCAGCAGTTTAGGTAGCAATCAGCCCCAGCATTTT.